The rows below give T cell receptor beta chains drawn from one sample of a study of blood T cell repertoires in COVID-19. Here immunoSEQ multiplex PCR was the method, and the copy in TCRdb shows in-frame clones only, minus some. Here the sample spans about 92,000 clones, around 85% being singletons. Sequenced sample: peripheral blood. The receptors shown here come from a woman of 80 years or more with active or convalescent COVID-19. Each CDR3 is given with its conserved first and last residue. D genes are given only for firm matches. Clone sizes are given selectively: once, few, many, or a class where the clone is expanded.

j_call clone_size d_call v_call cdr3_nt cdr3_aa
TRBJ2-7 - TRBD2 TRBV14 TGTGCCAGCAGCCAGCTTATAGCGGGAGCACACGAGCAGTACTTC CASSQLIAGAHEQYF
TRBJ1-6 - - TRBV5-6 TGTGCCAGCAGCTTGGGACAGATCAGCTCCTATAATTCACCCCTCCACTTT CASSLGQISSYNSPLHF
TRBJ1-5 once - TRBV19 TGTGCCAGTAGTATAGAGCGGATCGGCATACAGCCCCAGCATTTT CASSIERIGIQPQHF
TRBJ2-1 few - TRBV18 TGTGCCAGCTCCCCCCAGGACTCTTCCTACAATGAGCAGTTCTTC CASSPQDSSYNEQFF
TRBJ1-6 - - TRBV7-2 TGTGCCAGCAGCTTACTTAATTCACCCCTCCACTTT CASSLLNSPLHF
TRBJ1-2 few - TRBV29-1 TGCAGCGTTGCGGAACAGGTTTTCTATGGCTACACCTTC CSVAEQVFYGYTF
TRBJ2-3 - TRBD2 TRBV19 TGTGCCAGTAGTAAACGGGGAGGGCGCAATACGCAGTATTTT CASSKRGGRNTQYF
TRBJ1-2 - TRBD1 TRBV24-1 TGTGCCACCAGTGATCCGAGACAGGGGGCGGTTGGCTACACCTTC CATSDPRQGAVGYTF
TRBJ1-4 - - TRBV9 TGTGCCAGCAGCCCCCTTACGGGGAAACTGTTTTTT CASSPLTGKLFF
TRBJ2-7 - TRBD1 TRBV6-5 TGTGCCAGCAGAGTGGACAGGGGAAACTACGAGCAGTACTTC CASRVDRGNYEQYF
TRBJ1-6 - - TRBV19 TGTGCCAGTAGTACCGCCGGTTCACCCCTCCACTTT CASSTAGSPLHF
TRBJ2-5 few TRBD1 TRBV15 TGTGCCACCAGCAGAGCGGGACAGGGGCGGGGGACCCAGTACTTC CATSRAGQGRGTQYF
TRBJ1-1 - - TRBV5-1 TGCGCCAGCAGCTTGGGTCCAGGGCGGGGCACTGAAGCTTTCTTT CASSLGPGRGTEAFF
TRBJ2-5 once TRBD1 TRBV27 TGTGCCAGCAGTTTACTTCCGGGACAGGGACGCGAGACCCAGTACTTC CASSLLPGQGRETQYF
TRBJ2-1 - - TRBV5-4 TGTGCCAGCAGCCTCCTCGCTCAGGGGCAAAATGAGCAGTTCTTC CASSLLAQGQNEQFF
TRBJ2-1 - TRBD2 TRBV5-4 TGTGCCAGCAGCTTCTCGAGCGGGGGCCGCTCCTACAATGAGCAGTTCTTC CASSFSSGGRSYNEQFF
TRBJ1-1 - - TRBV6-6 TGTGCCAGCAACCCCCCCGAAACAGGGGCTTTCTTT CASNPPETGAFF
TRBJ1-5 - - TRBV7-2 TGTGCCAGCAGCTTACAACAGGGTACTCAGCCCCAGCATTTT CASSLQQGTQPQHF
TRBJ1-1 - - TRBV5-4 TGTGCCAGCAGTGGGGGGGCAGGGTACACTGAAGCTTTCTTT CASSGGAGYTEAFF
TRBJ1-2 - - TRBV4-1 TGCGCCAGCAGCCAAGATCTCGCAGGGCAGGGTGGCTACACCTTC CASSQDLAGQGGYTF
TRBJ1-5 - - TRBV4-1 TGCGCCAGCAGCCAGACAAATGACAGATATAGCAATCAGCCCCAGCATTTT CASSQTNDRYSNQPQHF
TRBJ1-2 once - TRBV5-4 TGTGCCAGCAGCTTGGCGGCAGGTACGGGAGGGGATGGCTACACCTTC CASSLAAGTGGDGYTF
TRBJ1-1 - - TRBV4-3 TGCGCCAGCAGCCAAGAGTCGGGGGGCGGGTACACTGAAGCTTTCTTT CASSQESGGGYTEAFF
TRBJ1-2 - TRBD1 TRBV7-2 TGTGCCAGCAGCCTGGGACAGCCAACCTATGGCTACACCTTC CASSLGQPTYGYTF
TRBJ2-2 - - TRBV4-3 TGCGCCAGCAGCCAAAAAACCAGTCACACCGGGGAGCTGTTTTTT CASSQKTSHTGELFF
TRBJ2-3 - TRBD2 TRBV6-2/TRBV6-3 TGTGCCAGCAACCCCACTAGCGGGAGGGGGTACACAGATACGCAGTATTTT CASNPTSGRGYTDTQYF
TRBJ2-1 - - TRBV18 TGTGCCAGCTCACCACCATCCGTCTCTAGCAATGAGCAGTTCTTC CASSPPSVSSNEQFF
TRBJ1-3 few - TRBV7-9 TGTGCCAGCAGCCTCGGGAGCGGGTTCGGAAACACCATATATTTT CASSLGSGFGNTIYF
TRBJ1-1 - TRBD1 TRBV11-3 TGTGCCAGCAGCTTAAACCAGGGGGCAACTGAAGCTTTCTTT CASSLNQGATEAFF
TRBJ2-1 few - TRBV3-1/TRBV3-2 TGTGCCAGCAGCCGACGCGAGAGCGTATACAATGAGCAGTTCTTC CASSRRESVYNEQFF
TRBJ2-7 - - TRBV5-1 TGCGCCAGCAGCTCATCCTTGACTAGTGGTGAGCAGTACTTC CASSSSLTSGEQYF
TRBJ2-5 - TRBD2 TRBV24-1 TGTGCCACCAGTGGGGGAGGGGAAGAACAGACCCAGTACTTC CATSGGGEEQTQYF
TRBJ1-3 - - TRBV18 TGTGCCAGCTCACCACGCCAAGGAGGCAGCTCTGGAAACACCATATATTTT CASSPRQGGSSGNTIYF
TRBJ2-2 - TRBD1 TRBV11-2 TGTGCCAGCAGCTTAGGTTGGGACAGGGCGGGCACCGGGGAGCTGTTTTTT CASSLGWDRAGTGELFF
TRBJ2-3 - TRBD2 TRBV5-1 TGCGCCAGCAGCTTTGGCGGGGGGATCACAGATACGCAGTATTTT CASSFGGGITDTQYF
TRBJ2-1 - - TRBV6-5 TGTGCCAGCAGGTCCCGGACAACCGCCTACAATGAGCAGTTCTTC CASRSRTTAYNEQFF
TRBJ2-3 - - TRBV5-8 TGTGCCAGCAGCTTGACAATGGTGCCAGATACGCAGTATTTT CASSLTMVPDTQYF
TRBJ2-7 - TRBD2 TRBV5-1 TGCGCCAGCAGCTTGGGGCTAGCGGGAGGGCCGAACGAGCAGTACTTC CASSLGLAGGPNEQYF
TRBJ1-5 - TRBD1 TRBV28 TGTGCCAGCAGGCAACAGGGGAACAATCAGCCCCAGCATTTT CASRQQGNNQPQHF
TRBJ1-3 - - TRBV28 TGTGCCAGTACCCTAGGGGGGGCTTATGGAAACACCATATATTTT CASTLGGAYGNTIYF
TRBJ2-7 - TRBD1 TRBV6-4 TGTGCACCTCTGCCGGGACAGGGGGCTTTCGAGCAGTACTTC CAPLPGQGAFEQYF
TRBJ2-1 - TRBD2 TRBV11-2 TGTGCCAGCAGCTCGACTAGCGGGGGTGCAAGCTCCTACAATGAGCAGTTCTTC CASSSTSGGASSYNEQFF
TRBJ1-3 - TRBD1 TRBV19 TGTGCCAGTAGTTTGCTGGGGACAGGGAAAGGAAACACCATATATTTT CASSLLGTGKGNTIYF
TRBJ2-1 - - TRBV6-5 TGTGCCAGCAAGATAGGCAGGGATGGTGAGCAGTTCTTC CASKIGRDGEQFF
TRBJ2-3 - - TRBV6-5 TGTGCCAGCAGTTCCGCGGGCCCAGCCCCAGATACGCAGTATTTT CASSSAGPAPDTQYF
TRBJ1-3 - - TRBV6-5 TGTGCCGCAGGATACTCTGGAAACACCATATATTTT CAAGYSGNTIYF
TRBJ2-7 - TRBD1 TRBV7-9 TGTGCCAGCAGCTCGGACAGGACCTACGAGCAGTACTTC CASSSDRTYEQYF
TRBJ2-3 once - TRBV6-6 TGTGCCACTAGCGCTAGCACAGATACGCAGTATTTT CATSASTDTQYF
TRBJ1-5 - - TRBV28 TGTGCCAGCACCTCGGGGGGTAGCAATCAGCCCCAGCATTTT CASTSGGSNQPQHF
TRBJ1-4 - - TRBV5-1 TGCGCCAGCAGCTCTCAGGGTACAGACGAAAAACTGTTTTTT CASSSQGTDEKLFF
TRBJ2-1 - - TRBV5-4 TGTGCCAGCAGCCTCGCCGCGGGGAAGAATGAGCAGTTCTTC CASSLAAGKNEQFF
TRBJ1-5 - - TRBV4-2 TGTGCCAGCAGCCAAGATTTCTCAGGGGATCAGCCCCAGCATTTT CASSQDFSGDQPQHF
TRBJ2-7 - TRBD2 TRBV11-1 TGTGCCAGCAGCTTGCTTAGAGGGACTAACTCCTACGAGCAGTACTTC CASSLLRGTNSYEQYF
TRBJ2-7 - TRBD2 TRBV6-1 TGTGCCAGCAGTGATGGCGGGAGCTATCGGAACTACGAGCAGTACTTC CASSDGGSYRNYEQYF
TRBJ2-1 - TRBD2 TRBV4-1 TGCGCCAGCAGCCAAGATGCTAGCGGTCCTTACAATGAGCAGTTCTTC CASSQDASGPYNEQFF